This is a list of T cell receptor beta chains from one sample in a study of metastatic and nonmetastatic thyroid tumors. TCRdb called clones again from the PCR reads with MiXCR. The sample includes 15,000 or so clones, about 29% seen only once; the top ten take roughly half. The sequenced material came from tumor tissue. The receptors were sampled from a male donor with papillary thyroid cancer or a benign thyroid nodule (not recorded which). Some clones in this sample may be carry-over from other donors' samples. Each CDR3 is given without its conserved first and last residue. Clone size is given for some rows only: seen once, a few or many times, or a class if the clone is expanded.

v_call: TRBV7-9
clone_size: many
j_call: TRBJ2-7
cdr3_aa: ASSSLFASNEQY

v_call: TRBV11-2
clone_size: NA
j_call: TRBJ2-1
cdr3_aa: ASSLGRGGSSYNEQF

v_call: TRBV5-1
clone_size: NA
j_call: TRBJ2-5
cdr3_aa: ASSSGHLGDTQY

v_call: TRBV27
clone_size: few
j_call: TRBJ1-6
cdr3_aa: ASSFSGRLNSPLH

v_call: TRBV11-2
clone_size: NA
j_call: TRBJ2-7
cdr3_aa: ASSLPGTSYEQY

v_call: TRBV12-3/TRBV12-4
clone_size: NA
j_call: TRBJ2-7
cdr3_aa: ASSLQAEGYNEQY

v_call: TRBV6-1
clone_size: NA
j_call: TRBJ2-7
cdr3_aa: AGAISGEREQY

v_call: TRBV28
clone_size: few
j_call: TRBJ2-7
cdr3_aa: ASSLILAGESYEQY

v_call: TRBV5-1
clone_size: many
j_call: TRBJ2-7
cdr3_aa: ATSKGGGSYEQY

v_call: TRBV28
clone_size: NA
j_call: TRBJ2-7
cdr3_aa: TSSLAGGPKEQY

v_call: TRBV7-9
clone_size: many
j_call: TRBJ2-7
cdr3_aa: ASSLAVGGNEQY

v_call: TRBV20-1
clone_size: few
j_call: TRBJ1-1
cdr3_aa: SASPLQYTEAF

v_call: TRBV5-1
clone_size: NA
j_call: TRBJ2-7
cdr3_aa: ASSFGTGGGEQY

v_call: TRBV24-1
clone_size: NA
j_call: TRBJ2-2
cdr3_aa: ATSERPDGELF

v_call: TRBV20-1
clone_size: many
j_call: TRBJ2-1
cdr3_aa: SARDEGGRLEQF

v_call: TRBV15
clone_size: few
j_call: TRBJ2-7
cdr3_aa: ATSSGNTDSGEQY

v_call: TRBV20-1
clone_size: many
j_call: TRBJ1-5
cdr3_aa: SAYRGNQPQH

v_call: TRBV11-3
clone_size: NA
j_call: TRBJ1-3
cdr3_aa: ASSFGGNSGNTIY

v_call: TRBV18
clone_size: NA
j_call: TRBJ1-1
cdr3_aa: ASSPSPAGIWTEAF

v_call: TRBV20-1
clone_size: many
j_call: TRBJ1-1
cdr3_aa: SAGTANKNTEAF

v_call: TRBV20-1
clone_size: NA
j_call: TRBJ1-5
cdr3_aa: SCAGGNQNQH

v_call: TRBV7-8
clone_size: few
j_call: TRBJ1-2
cdr3_aa: ASSQERYGYT

v_call: TRBV7-2
clone_size: NA
j_call: TRBJ2-3
cdr3_aa: ASSPLDSNTQY

v_call: TRBV7-6
clone_size: many
j_call: TRBJ2-1
cdr3_aa: ASSTVGGGAYLYNEQF